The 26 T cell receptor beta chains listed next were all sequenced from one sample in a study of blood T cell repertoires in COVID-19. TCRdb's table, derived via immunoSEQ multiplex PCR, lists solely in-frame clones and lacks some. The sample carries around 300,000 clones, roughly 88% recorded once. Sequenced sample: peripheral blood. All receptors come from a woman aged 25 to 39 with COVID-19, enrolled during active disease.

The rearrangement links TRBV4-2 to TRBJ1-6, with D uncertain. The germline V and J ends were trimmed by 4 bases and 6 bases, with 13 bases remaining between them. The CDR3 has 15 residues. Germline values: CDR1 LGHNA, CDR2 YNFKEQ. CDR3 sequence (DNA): TGTGCCAGCAGCCCGACACTAGCGGGTAATTCACCCCTCCACTTT. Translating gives CASSPTLAGNSPLHF.

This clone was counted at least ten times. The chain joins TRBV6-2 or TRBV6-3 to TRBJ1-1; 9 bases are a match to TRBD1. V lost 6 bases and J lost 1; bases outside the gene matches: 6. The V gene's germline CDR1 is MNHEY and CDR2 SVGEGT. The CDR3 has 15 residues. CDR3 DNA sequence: TGTGCCAGCAGCTTTAGGGGACAGGGGAACACTGAAGCTTTCTTT. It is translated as CASSFRGQGNTEAFF.

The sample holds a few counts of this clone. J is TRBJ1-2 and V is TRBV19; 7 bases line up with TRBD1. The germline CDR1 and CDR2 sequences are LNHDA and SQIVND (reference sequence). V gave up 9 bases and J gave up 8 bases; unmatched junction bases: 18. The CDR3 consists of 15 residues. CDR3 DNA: TGTGCCAGCAGGGGAATACCGGGACAGTTCATGGGCTACACCTTC. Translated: CASRGIPGQFMGYTF.

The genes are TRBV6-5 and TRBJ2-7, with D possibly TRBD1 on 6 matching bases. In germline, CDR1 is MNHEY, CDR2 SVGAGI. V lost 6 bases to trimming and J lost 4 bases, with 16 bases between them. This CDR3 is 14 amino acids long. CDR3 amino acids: CASRRDTGTYEQYV. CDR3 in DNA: TGTGCCAGCAGAAGGGACACTGGGACATACGAGCAGTACGTC.

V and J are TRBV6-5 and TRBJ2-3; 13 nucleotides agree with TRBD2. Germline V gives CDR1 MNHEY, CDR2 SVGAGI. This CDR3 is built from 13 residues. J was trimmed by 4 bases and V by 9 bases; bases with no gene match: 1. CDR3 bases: TGTGCCAGTGGGACTAGCGGGGCAGATACGCAGTATTTT. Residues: CASGTSGADTQYF.

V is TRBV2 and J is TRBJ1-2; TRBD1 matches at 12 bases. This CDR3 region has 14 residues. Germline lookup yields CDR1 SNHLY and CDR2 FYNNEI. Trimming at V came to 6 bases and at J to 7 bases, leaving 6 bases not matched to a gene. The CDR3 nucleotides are TGTGCCAGCAGAGGGACAGGGGGCGGGGTTGGCTACACCTTC. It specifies CASRGTGGGVGYTF.

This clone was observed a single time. CDR3 DNA: TGTGCCAGCAGTGACATGAGGGTGGATTCACCCCTCCACTTT. Its translation: CASSDMRVDSPLHF. This chain uses TRBV6-1 with TRBJ1-6; no clear D gene. CDR1 is MNHNS and CDR2 is SASEGT in the germline V gene. V gave up 3 bases and J gave up 8 bases, with 11 bases separating them. This CDR3 comprises 14 residues.

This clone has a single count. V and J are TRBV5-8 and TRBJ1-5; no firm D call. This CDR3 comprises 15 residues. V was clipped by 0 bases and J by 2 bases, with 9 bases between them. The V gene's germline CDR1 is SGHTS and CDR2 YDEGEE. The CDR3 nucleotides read TGTGCCAGCAGCTTGGCCCCCCTCGGCAATCAGCCCCAGCATTTT. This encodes CASSLAPLGNQPQHF.

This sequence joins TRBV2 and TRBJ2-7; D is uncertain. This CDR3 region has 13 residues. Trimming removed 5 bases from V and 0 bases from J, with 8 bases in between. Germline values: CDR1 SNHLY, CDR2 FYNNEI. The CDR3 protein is CASSSGYSYEQYF. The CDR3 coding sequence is TGTGCCAGCAGTTCGGGTTACTCCTACGAGCAGTACTTC. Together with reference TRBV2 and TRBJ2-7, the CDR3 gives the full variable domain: EPEVTQTPSHQVTQMGQEVILRCVPISNHLYFYWYRQILGQKVEFLVSFYNNEISEKSEIFDDQFSVERPDGSNFTLKIRSTKLEDSAMYFCASSSGYSYEQYFGPGTRLTVT.

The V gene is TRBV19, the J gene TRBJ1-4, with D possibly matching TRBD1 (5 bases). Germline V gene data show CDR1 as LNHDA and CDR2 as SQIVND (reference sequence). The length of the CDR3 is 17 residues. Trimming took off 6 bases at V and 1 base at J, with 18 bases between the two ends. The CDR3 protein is CASSNLAGSRTNEKLFF. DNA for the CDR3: TGTGCCAGTAGCAACCTTGCAGGGTCGAGAACTAATGAAAAACTGTTTTTT.

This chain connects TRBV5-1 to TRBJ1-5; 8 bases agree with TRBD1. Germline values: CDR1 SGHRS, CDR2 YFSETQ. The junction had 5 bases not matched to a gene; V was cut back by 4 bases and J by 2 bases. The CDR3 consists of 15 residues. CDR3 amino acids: CASSKTGGGNQPQHF. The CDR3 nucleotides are TGCGCCAGCAGCAAAACAGGGGGTGGCAATCAGCCCCAGCATTTT.

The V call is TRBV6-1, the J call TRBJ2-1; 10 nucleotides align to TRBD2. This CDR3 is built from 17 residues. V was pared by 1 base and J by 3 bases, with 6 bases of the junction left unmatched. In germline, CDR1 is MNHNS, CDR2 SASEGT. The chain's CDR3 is CASSEVISGGYYNEQFF. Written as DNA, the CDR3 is TGTGCCAGCAGTGAAGTTATTAGCGGGGGGTACTACAATGAGCAGTTCTTC.

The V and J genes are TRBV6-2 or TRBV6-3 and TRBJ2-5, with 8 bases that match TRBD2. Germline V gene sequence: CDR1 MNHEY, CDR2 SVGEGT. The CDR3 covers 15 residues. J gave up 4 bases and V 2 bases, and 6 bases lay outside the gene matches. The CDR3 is CASSYAGGRIETQYF. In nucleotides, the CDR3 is TGTGCCAGCAGTTACGCGGGGGGCCGAATAGAGACCCAGTACTTC.

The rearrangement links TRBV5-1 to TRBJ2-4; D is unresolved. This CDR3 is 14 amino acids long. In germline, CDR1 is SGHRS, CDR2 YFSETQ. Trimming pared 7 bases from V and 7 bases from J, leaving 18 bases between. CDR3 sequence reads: CASAPSAPVNIQYF. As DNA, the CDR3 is TGCGCCAGCGCCCCCAGCGCACCGGTCAACATTCAGTACTTC.

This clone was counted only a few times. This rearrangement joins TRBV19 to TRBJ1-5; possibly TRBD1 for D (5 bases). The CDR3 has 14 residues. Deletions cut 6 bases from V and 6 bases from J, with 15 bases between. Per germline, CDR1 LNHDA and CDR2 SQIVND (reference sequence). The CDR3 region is CASRYDSRSQPQHF. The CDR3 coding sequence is TGTGCCAGTAGATACGACAGTCGGAGTCAGCCCCAGCATTTT.

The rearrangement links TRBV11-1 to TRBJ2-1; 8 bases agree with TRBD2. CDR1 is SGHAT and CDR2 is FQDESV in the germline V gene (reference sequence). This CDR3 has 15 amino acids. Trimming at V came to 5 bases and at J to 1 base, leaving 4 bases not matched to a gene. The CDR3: CASSAGGRSYNEQFF. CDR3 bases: TGTGCCAGCAGCGCGGGGGGACGTTCCTACAATGAGCAGTTCTTC.

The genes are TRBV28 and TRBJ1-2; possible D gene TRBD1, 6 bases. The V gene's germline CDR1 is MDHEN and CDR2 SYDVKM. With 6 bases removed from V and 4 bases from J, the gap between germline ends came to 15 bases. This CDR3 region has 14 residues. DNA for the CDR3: TGTGCCAGCAGCCGAGACAGGCCCCCCTATGGCTACACCTTC. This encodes CASSRDRPPYGYTF.

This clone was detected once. The CDR3: CASFGARGNYGYTF. In DNA, the CDR3 is TGTGCCAGCTTCGGCGCCAGGGGAAACTATGGCTACACCTTC. This chain links TRBV18 with TRBJ1-2; D perhaps matches TRBD1 (6 bases). CDR3 length equals 14 residues. Per germline, CDR1 KGHSH and CDR2 LQKENI. Trimming took off 7 bases at V and 2 bases at J, with 14 bases between the two ends.

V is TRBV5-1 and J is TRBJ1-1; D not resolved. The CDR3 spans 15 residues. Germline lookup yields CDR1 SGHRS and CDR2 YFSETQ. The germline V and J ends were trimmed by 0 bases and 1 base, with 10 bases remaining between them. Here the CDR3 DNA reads TGCGCCAGCAGCTTGGTTCGGGGATCGAACACTGAAGCTTTCTTT. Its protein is CASSLVRGSNTEAFF.

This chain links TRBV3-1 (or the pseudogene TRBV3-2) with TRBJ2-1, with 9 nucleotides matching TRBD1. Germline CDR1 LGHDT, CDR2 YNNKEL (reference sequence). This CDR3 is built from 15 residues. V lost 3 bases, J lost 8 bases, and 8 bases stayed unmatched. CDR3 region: CASSQGDREFDEQFF. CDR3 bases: TGTGCCAGCAGCCAGGGGGACAGGGAGTTCGATGAGCAGTTCTTC.

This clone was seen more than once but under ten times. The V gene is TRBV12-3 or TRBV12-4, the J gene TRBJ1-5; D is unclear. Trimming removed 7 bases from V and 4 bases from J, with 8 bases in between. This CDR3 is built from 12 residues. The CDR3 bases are TGTGCCAGCACCTCTTCTAATCAGCCCCAGCATTTT. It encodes CASTSSNQPQHF.

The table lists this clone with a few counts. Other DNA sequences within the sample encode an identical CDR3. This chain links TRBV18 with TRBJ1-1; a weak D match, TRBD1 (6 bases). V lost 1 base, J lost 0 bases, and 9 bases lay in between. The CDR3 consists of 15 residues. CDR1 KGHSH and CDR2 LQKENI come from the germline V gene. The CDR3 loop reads CASSPRDIMNTEAFF. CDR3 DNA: TGTGCCAGCTCACCACGGGACATCATGAACACTGAAGCTTTCTTT.

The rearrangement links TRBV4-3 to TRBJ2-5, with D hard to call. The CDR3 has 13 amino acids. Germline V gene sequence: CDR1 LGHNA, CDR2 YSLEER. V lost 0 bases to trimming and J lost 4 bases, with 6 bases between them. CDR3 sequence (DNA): TGCGCCAGCAGCCAAGATTCGGGAGAGACCCAGTACTTC. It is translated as CASSQDSGETQYF.

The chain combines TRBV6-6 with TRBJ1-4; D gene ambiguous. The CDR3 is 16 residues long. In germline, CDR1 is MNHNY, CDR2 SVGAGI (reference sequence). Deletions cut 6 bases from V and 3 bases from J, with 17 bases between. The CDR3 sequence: CASRSPISRSNEKLFF. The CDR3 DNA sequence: TGTGCCAGCAGGTCCCCCATTAGTAGATCTAATGAAAAACTGTTTTTT.

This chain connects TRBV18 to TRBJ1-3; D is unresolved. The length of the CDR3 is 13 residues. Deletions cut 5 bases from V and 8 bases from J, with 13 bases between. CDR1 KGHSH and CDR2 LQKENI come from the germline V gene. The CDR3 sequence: CASSRIPSDTIYF. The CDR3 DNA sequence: TGTGCCAGCTCAAGGATTCCTAGCGACACCATATATTTT.

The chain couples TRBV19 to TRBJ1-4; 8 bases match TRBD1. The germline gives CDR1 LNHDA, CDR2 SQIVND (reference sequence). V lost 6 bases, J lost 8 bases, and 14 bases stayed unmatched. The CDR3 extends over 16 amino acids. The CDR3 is CASREALGTGEEKLFF. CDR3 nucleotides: TGTGCCAGTAGGGAGGCCCTCGGGACAGGTGAAGAAAAACTGTTTTTT. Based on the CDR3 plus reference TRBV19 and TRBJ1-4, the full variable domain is DGGITQSPKYLFRKEGQNVTLSCEQNLNHDAMYWYRQDPGQGLRLIYYSQIVNDFQKGDIAEGYSVSREKKESFPLTVTSAQKNPTAFYLCASREALGTGEEKLFFGSGTQLSVL.